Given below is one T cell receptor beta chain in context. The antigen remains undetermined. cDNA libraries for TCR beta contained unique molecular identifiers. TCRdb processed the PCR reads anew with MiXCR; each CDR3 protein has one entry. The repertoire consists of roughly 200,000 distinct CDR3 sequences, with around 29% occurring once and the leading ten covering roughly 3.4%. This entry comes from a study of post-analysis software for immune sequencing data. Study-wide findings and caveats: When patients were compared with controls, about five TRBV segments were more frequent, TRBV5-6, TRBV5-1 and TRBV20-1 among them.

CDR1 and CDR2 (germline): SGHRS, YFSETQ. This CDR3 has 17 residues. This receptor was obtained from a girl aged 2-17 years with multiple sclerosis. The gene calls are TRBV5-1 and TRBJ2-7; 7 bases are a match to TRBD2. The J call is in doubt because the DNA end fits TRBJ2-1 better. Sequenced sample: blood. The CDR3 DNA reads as TGCGCCAAGAGCCAGACTAACGGGACTATCTCTTACTACGAGCAGTTCTTC. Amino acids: CAKSQTNGTISYYEQFF.